This TCR beta chain was identified in a study of control samples from healthy donors and cancer patients. Germline V gene sequence: CDR1 SGHTA, CDR2 FQGTGA. The CDR3 sequence is 15 residues long. The germline V and J ends were trimmed by 6 bases and 5 bases, with 18 bases remaining between them. The protocol was immunoSEQ multiplex PCR, while the TCRdb copy is restricted to in-frame clones and leaves out a portion. Among tens of thousands of clones listed, 92% were seen once. The receptor was derived from a middle-aged man with colorectal cancer. The V and J genes are TRBV7-3 and TRBJ2-3; possibly TRBD1 or TRBD2 for D (6 bases each). Sequenced sample: PBMCs. The CDR3: CASRQLGGSRDTQYF. Written as DNA, the CDR3 is TGTGCCAGCAGACAGCTAGGGGGGAGTCGAGATACGCAGTATTTT. Complete variable domain (other parts from reference TRBV7-3 and TRBJ2-3): GAGVSQTPSNKVTEKGKYVELRCDPISGHTALYWYRQSLGQGPEFLIYFQGTGAADDSGLPNDRFFAVRPEGSVSTLKIQRTERGDSAVYLCASRQLGGSRDTQYFGPGTRLTVL.